These T cell receptor beta chains were read from a single sample in a study of blood T cell repertoires in COVID-19. Measured with immunoSEQ multiplex PCR; TCRdb has only the in-frame clones, and not every one. The sample records just over 15,000 clones, 80% being singletons. The sequencing input was peripheral blood. The receptors shown here come from a human donor in a cohort sampled during active COVID-19. Both conserved end residues are trimmed from each CDR3.

v_gene	j_gene	len	CDR3aa
TRBV28	TRBJ1-2	12	ASRQSSGGYGYT
TRBV10-1	TRBJ2-7	12	ASSESHGRSEQY
TRBV9	TRBJ2-7	12	ASSVASYSYEQY
TRBV28	TRBJ1-2	10	ASSFQNYGYT
TRBV2	TRBJ1-1	13	ASSQDRVQYTEAF
TRBV28	TRBJ1-4	13	ASSPTNGGGEKLF
TRBV24-1	TRBJ2-3	14	ATSDPRGGGTDTQY
TRBV6-4	TRBJ1-1	12	ASSPTPGQGEAF
TRBV5-1	TRBJ1-3	14	ASSPDSQSSGNTIY
TRBV28	TRBJ1-2	12	ASSRDRGGFGYT
TRBV19	TRBJ1-1	12	ASSMDGRGSVSF
TRBV7-9	TRBJ2-3	12	ASSTGTGPDTQY
TRBV4-1	TRBJ2-5	13	ASSQEVTSQETQY
TRBV6-6	TRBJ1-2	13	ASSYSLQGYYGYT
TRBV20-1	TRBJ2-3	12	SASGTMRTDTQY
TRBV18	TRBJ2-7	11	ASSPNRRYEQY
TRBV6-4	TRBJ2-1	17	ASSTGTLNALPTGNEQF
TRBV7-9	TRBJ2-7	9	ASSPEAEQY
TRBV4-1	TRBJ2-4	16	ASSPGLAGGLAKNIQY
TRBV4-3	TRBJ2-7	16	ASSQAFGTGTLSYEQY
TRBV6-2/TRBV6-3	TRBJ2-5	12	ASSYRGGAETQY
TRBV6-2/TRBV6-3	TRBJ2-7	13	ASSPWTSGSGEQY
TRBV25-1	TRBJ1-2	11	ASSETPGGGYT
TRBV6-5	TRBJ1-1	9	AGGYRGEAF
TRBV7-9	TRBJ2-1	12	ASSLLASNNEQF
TRBV5-1	TRBJ1-6	12	ASSEGGVGSPLH
TRBV7-2	TRBJ2-3	13	ASSTQRVSTDTQY
TRBV9	TRBJ2-1	13	ASSVRLAGFNEQF
TRBV4-1	TRBJ2-5	13	ASSQEGTGWETQY
TRBV7-2	TRBJ2-3	11	ASSPARTDTQY
TRBV7-2	TRBJ1-2	11	ASSFTGFDGYT
TRBV19	TRBJ1-2	13	ASSPRQLAGDGYT
TRBV5-1	TRBJ1-2	13	ASSSRDRGGYGYT
TRBV6-6	TRBJ1-2	14	ASSRDRGTPVGGYT
TRBV28	TRBJ2-3	12	ASSFSGGSDTQY
TRBV4-1	TRBJ1-2	11	ASSGTGGDGYT
TRBV28	TRBJ1-6	13	ASRSGHFYNSPLH
TRBV7-8	TRBJ2-7	19	ASSSIWGLVPSALGSYEQY
TRBV28	TRBJ1-1	10	ASSIRGTEAF
TRBV21-1	TRBJ2-7	15	ASSKSSLTMSSYEQY
TRBV28	TRBJ2-3	13	ASSRTSWSTDTQY
TRBV2	TRBJ1-2	12	ASIFDREAYGYT
TRBV28	TRBJ1-5	15	ASSSRAGQFSNQPQH
TRBV6-5	TRBJ2-4	12	ASSYSSGGNIQY
TRBV30	TRBJ2-7	14	AWSVIGTGAFHEQY
TRBV7-3	TRBJ1-1	13	ASSLGTGGVTEAF
TRBV18	TRBJ2-5	11	ASSPDLEETQY
TRBV27	TRBJ1-1	11	ASASGRNTEAF
TRBV7-9	TRBJ2-2	14	ASSMTSGRNTGELF
TRBV29-1	TRBJ1-2	10	SAKGTGRGYT
TRBV10-2	TRBJ2-3	13	ASSESPTSTDTQY